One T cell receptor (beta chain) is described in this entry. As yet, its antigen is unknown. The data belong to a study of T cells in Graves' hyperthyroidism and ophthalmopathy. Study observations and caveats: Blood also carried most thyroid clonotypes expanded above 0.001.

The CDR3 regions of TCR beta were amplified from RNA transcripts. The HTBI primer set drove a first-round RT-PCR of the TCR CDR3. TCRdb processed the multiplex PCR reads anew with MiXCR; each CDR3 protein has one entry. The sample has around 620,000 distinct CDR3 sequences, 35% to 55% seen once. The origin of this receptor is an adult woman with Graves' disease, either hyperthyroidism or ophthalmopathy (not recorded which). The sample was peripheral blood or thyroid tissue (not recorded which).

The DNA of the CDR3 is TGTGCCATCGCTAAACAGGGTTATACCGGGGAGCTGTTTTTT. The encoded protein is CAIAKQGYTGELFF. This chain uses TRBV10-3 with TRBJ2-2, with D tentatively TRBD1 (6 bases). The CDR3 length is 14 residues. The germline V and J ends were trimmed by 8 bases and 5 bases, with 15 bases remaining between them. CDR1 is ENHRY and CDR2 is SYGVKD in the germline V gene.